Presented here are 22 T cell receptor beta chains from one specimen sequenced in a study of blood T cells in healthy people across ages (dated by TCRdb to 2013 to 2016). The library was made by 5' RACE. Sequencing took place on an Illumina HiSeq 2500. A second PCR of roughly 6 to 11 cycles was run with a J-beta primer mix and a sample-barcoded 5' primer. The public reads were run again by TCRdb, first through fastp at Q25 and then through MiXCR, and only productive beta chains were kept. Records with the same CDR3 protein are collapsed into one entry carrying the most frequent genes and DNA. In this sample the table shows 1.5 million to 2 million distinct CDR3 sequences, around 35% of which occur a single time. The top ten clonotypes cover approximately 10% of the sample. Sequenced: blood. These TCRs come from a woman aged 30 to 39 in good health.

This clonotype was seen ten or more times. The chain is built from TRBV25-1 and TRBJ2-7; D gene unclear. CDR1 is MGHDK, CDR2 SYGVNS, per germline. V lost 4 bases, J lost 3 bases, and 13 bases lay in between. There are 14 residues in the CDR3. The CDR3 DNA reads TGTGCCAGCAGTGTGGGCGGCGCAGACTACGAGCAGTACTTC. This sequence encodes CASSVGGADYEQYF.

The chain carries TRBV20-1 and TRBJ2-1; 7 bases line up with TRBD2. Germline CDR1 is DFQATT and CDR2 is SNEGSKA (reference sequence). This CDR3 spans 14 amino acids. J lost 4 bases, V lost 6 bases, and 9 bases had no gene match. CDR3 amino acids: CSAPGTTRYNEQFF. CDR3 sequence (DNA): TGCAGTGCACCCGGGACTACGCGGTACAATGAGCAGTTCTTC.

On this clonotype itself: The junction shows a germline mismatch at one end, possibly a read error. The chain links TRBV20-1 to TRBJ2-5; 9 bases are a match to TRBD2. CDR3 length: 15 residues. The germline V gene encodes CDR1 DFQATT and CDR2 SNEGSKA (reference sequence). The CDR3, as DNA: TGCAGTGCTAGCGAAATATGGACTAGCGAAGAGGCCCAGTACTTC. Its translation is CSASEIWTSEEAQYF.

The chain recombines TRBV5-1 with TRBJ1-2; D is perhaps TRBD1 (6 bases). The CDR3 is made up of 19 amino acids. Trimming shortened V by 3 bases and J by 0 bases, and 24 bases separated the two germline ends. Looked up from germline, CDR1 is SGHRS and CDR2 is YFSETQ. The CDR3 region has the DNA TGCGCCAGCAGCTATACAAAAACCGGGGACAAAAAGCCTAACTATGGCTACACCTTC. It encodes CASSYTKTGDKKPNYGYTF.

The chain joins TRBV10-2 to TRBJ2-1; D remains ambiguous. The CDR3 totals 15 residues. V shed 0 bases and J shed 3 bases, with 9 bases lying between them. CDR1 and CDR2 from the germline V gene are WSHSY and SAAADI. The CDR3: CASSESRRLYNEQFF. As DNA, the CDR3 is TGCGCCAGCAGTGAGTCCCGACGACTCTACAATGAGCAGTTCTTC.

The V gene is TRBV5-1, the J gene TRBJ2-5; TRBD1 aligns across 7 bases. The CDR3 length is 15 residues. With V trimmed by 4 bases and J by 1 base, 7 bases remained unmatched. The germline gives CDR1 SGHRS, CDR2 YFSETQ. CDR3 bases: TGCGCCAGCAGCCGGGGACAGAACTCCCAAGAGACCCAGTACTTC. It encodes CASSRGQNSQETQYF.

With respect to this clonotype: Because it lacks the conserved phenylalanine or tryptophan at the end, this CDR3 is likely a read error. This chain uses TRBV12-3 or TRBV12-4 with TRBJ2-5, with 9 bases fitting TRBD1. The trim removed 5 bases at V and 11 bases at J, leaving 9 bases unmatched. The CDR3 is made up of 13 amino acids. The CDR3 reads CASSALLQGAQYV. The DNA for the CDR3 is TGTGCCAGCAGTGCGCTGCTACAGGGGGCACAGTACGTC.

For this clonotype: This may be a read error, as it is one base from a much larger clone. J is TRBJ1-2 and V is TRBV20-1, with D tentatively TRBD1 (5 bases). CDR1 DFQATT and CDR2 SNEGSKA come from the germline V gene (reference sequence). V was clipped by 3 bases and J by 4 bases, with 12 bases between them. This CDR3 is built from 13 residues. The CDR3 spells CSASQGRAYGYTF. CDR3 nucleotides: TGCAGTGCTAGTCAAGGCAGGGCCTATGGCTACACCTTC.

This clonotype was observed a few times. In DNA, the CDR3 is TGCGCCAGCAGCGCCACCCCTGGCAGGGAGTACGAGCAGTACTTC. It encodes CASSATPGREYEQYF. The V gene is TRBV4-1, the J gene TRBJ2-7; D possibly uses TRBD1 or TRBD2 (5 bases each). The CDR3 runs to 15 residues. CDR1 is MGHRA, CDR2 YSYEKL, per germline. V was cut by 5 bases and J by 4 bases, with 18 bases left in between.

The chain uses TRBV5-1 and TRBJ2-2, with a tentative D call TRBD1 (6 bases). The germline gives CDR1 SGHRS, CDR2 YFSETQ. CDR3 length: 14 amino acids. Trimming removed 6 bases from V and 0 bases from J, with 9 bases in between. CDR3 sequence reads: CASMGASNTGELFF. CDR3 sequence (DNA): TGCGCCAGCATGGGGGCGTCGAACACCGGGGAGCTGTTTTTT.

This clonotype was found many times. The chain carries TRBV7-3 and TRBJ2-5; D might be TRBD1 (6 bases). Germline CDR1 is SGHTA and CDR2 is FQGTGA. Trimming removed 8 bases from V and 2 bases from J, with 12 bases in between. This CDR3 comprises 13 residues. The CDR3 here is CASSQGQQETQYF. CDR3 DNA: TGTGCCAGCTCACAAGGACAGCAAGAGACCCAGTACTTC.

The table lists this clonotype with a few counts. The chain uses TRBV10-3 and TRBJ2-1; TRBD2 agrees at 11 bases. Germline V gene data show CDR1 as ENHRY and CDR2 as SYGVKD. The CDR3 runs to 13 residues. In DNA, the CDR3 is TGTGCTATAGCGGGGGGGGCCTACAATGAGCAGTTCTTC. Its translation is CAIAGGAYNEQFF.

This clonotype came up once. The chain is built from TRBV2 and TRBJ2-6; 7 bases are a match to TRBD2. Germline CDR1 is SNHLY and CDR2 is FYNNEI. The CDR3 is 12 residues long. After removal of 6 bases from V and 11 bases from J, the junction contained 4 bases not matched to a gene. The CDR3 is CASSAGADVLTF. In DNA, the CDR3 is TGTGCCAGCAGCGCGGGAGCCGACGTCCTGACTTTC.

The chain carries TRBV27 and TRBJ1-5; D not resolved. CDR3 size: 15 residues. Trimming pared 3 bases from V and 5 bases from J, leaving 14 bases between. Per the germline V gene, CDR1 is MNHEY and CDR2 is SMNVEV (reference sequence). The CDR3 loop is CASSFLGGRDQPQHF. Written as DNA, the CDR3 is TGTGCCAGCAGTTTTCTGGGAGGCCGGGATCAGCCCCAGCATTTT.

V is TRBV27 and J is TRBJ2-7, with 12 positions matching TRBD2. This CDR3 region has 17 residues. The V segment lost 5 bases and the J segment 2 bases; nucleotides outside the gene matches: 10. The V gene's germline CDR1 is MNHEY and CDR2 SMNVEV (reference sequence). The CDR3 region has the DNA TGTGCCAGCAGTGGCCTAGCGGGAGGGCCGCACCCCTACGAGCAGTACTTC. It yields the protein CASSGLAGGPHPYEQYF.

This clonotype appeared many times. This rearrangement joins TRBV20-1 to TRBJ2-1; D call uncertain. This CDR3 is 13 amino acids long. Germline loops: CDR1 DFQATT, CDR2 SNEGSKA (reference sequence). Deletions cut 3 bases from V and 0 bases from J, with 6 bases between. This chain's CDR3 is CSASRSSYNEQFF. The DNA for the CDR3 is TGCAGTGCTAGTAGGAGCTCCTACAATGAGCAGTTCTTC.

The gene calls are TRBV28 and TRBJ1-5; D gene unclear. V was clipped by 3 bases and J by 6 bases, with 12 bases between them. CDR1 is MDHEN, CDR2 SYDVKM, per germline. The CDR3 extends over 14 amino acids. DNA of the CDR3: TGTGCCAGCAGTTTTTATAGTTTGGGTCAGCCCCAGCATTTT. It encodes CASSFYSLGQPQHF.

The chain links TRBV5-1 to TRBJ2-7, with D possibly TRBD2 on 6 matching bases. This CDR3 has 16 amino acids. Looked up from germline, CDR1 is SGHRS and CDR2 is YFSETQ. V lost 0 bases to trimming and J lost 3 bases, with 16 bases between them. The CDR3 DNA sequence: TGCGCCAGCAGCTTGGGGGCCCCAGGGAGGAACTACGAGCAGTACTTC. Protein sequence: CASSLGAPGRNYEQYF. Variable domain in full (rest from reference TRBV5-1 and TRBJ2-7): KAGVTQTPRYLIKTRGQQVTLSCSPISGHRSVSWYQQTPGQGLQFLFEYFSETQRNKGNFPGRFSGRQFSNSRSEMNVSTLELGDSALYLCASSLGAPGRNYEQYFGPGTRLTVT.

The J gene is TRBJ1-5, the V gene TRBV20-1; D is possibly TRBD1 (6 bases). Looked up from germline, CDR1 is DFQATT and CDR2 is SNEGSKA (reference sequence). The CDR3 spans 14 residues. Trimming left V 4 bases short and J 1 base short, with 11 bases between. The CDR3: CSATGTLSNQPQHF. CDR3 bases: TGCAGTGCTACCGGGACACTAAGCAATCAGCCCCAGCATTTT.

V is TRBV11-2 and J is TRBJ1-1, with D possibly matching TRBD1 (5 bases). Trimming pared 1 base from V and 1 base from J, leaving 10 bases between. This CDR3 comprises 15 residues. CDR1 and CDR2 from the germline V gene are SGHAT and FQNNGV. Here the CDR3 DNA reads TGTGCCAGCAGCTTAGGCTGGACAACGAACACTGAAGCTTTCTTT. This codes for CASSLGWTTNTEAFF.

This chain links TRBV5-1 with TRBJ2-3; TRBD2 matches 7 bases. Per germline, CDR1 SGHRS and CDR2 YFSETQ. V shed 2 bases, J shed 4 bases, and the junction held 7 bases outside the gene matches. The CDR3 contains 15 residues. Here the CDR3 DNA reads TGCGCCAGCAGCTTCAGCGGGGAGGCGGCAGATACGCAGTATTTT. Its protein is CASSFSGEAADTQYF.

This clonotype was detected only a few times. This chain connects TRBV15 to TRBJ2-5; tentatively, D is TRBD1 (5 bases). Germline V lookup: CDR1 LNHNV, CDR2 YYDKDF (reference sequence). The CDR3 length is 15 residues. Trimming took 1 base from V and 1 from J, leaving 10 bases between them. CDR3 residues: CATSRVYGAQETQYF. CDR3 nucleotides: TGTGCCACCAGCAGAGTTTATGGGGCCCAAGAGACCCAGTACTTC.